The entry below gives a single T cell receptor beta chain sequence along with its context. Its antigen is not yet known. Base-call qualities are not available, and no considerably larger clone is one nucleotide away. This sample includes further DNA sequences coding for the same CDR3. The data belong to a study of blood T cell repertoires in COVID-19 (TCRdb year 2020). With regard to the full study: Samples from collaborators originated in the United States, Italy and Spain and spanned both the acute and convalescent phases of COVID-19. The prospective study material was composed of cDNA or gDNA derived from T cells, B-cell-depleted T cells, or PBMCs. The dataset comprised deeply sampled blood TCRbeta repertoires from subjects exposed to, actively infected with, or recovered from COVID-19. The repertoires were released in a freely available public database meant as a resource for research on the immune response to SARS-CoV-2. Samples came from the ongoing ImmuneRACE study (first 160 participants) plus 1,254 subjects from 6 global collaborators. The sample metadata nearly always contained a de-identified subject ID, COVID-19 status, age in years and sex. HLA class I and class II types, where available, came from metadata supplied by the sample provider rather than from assay-based typing.

Collaborating institutions collected whole blood in K2EDTA tubes following their own protocols. Collaborator samples were shipped for TCRbeta analysis as frozen whole blood, isolated PBMCs, or DNA extracted from either sample type. CDR1 SGHRS and CDR2 YFSETQ are derived from the germline V gene. V lost 0 bases and J lost 1 base, and the count of bases not matched to a germline gene is 0. From the cysteine up to the phenylalanine, the CDR3 has a length of 14 residues. Left in the record is the CDR3 DNA by itself, 42 bases read in frame from the first base. TCRbeta CDR3 regions were amplified from genomic DNA by means of the immunoSEQ Assay, a bias-controlled multiplex PCR. Per the source publication's procedure: Within the assay, amplification of reference gene primers was used to estimate how many nucleated cells each sample contained. Sequence reads were collapsed and filtered to measure the absolute abundance of every unique TCRbeta CDR3 rearrangement. For each sample, productive Simpson clonality was calculated by taking the square root of Simpson's diversity index across productive rearrangements. TCRdb obtained this table from immuneACCESS and retained in-frame rearrangements with V and J assigned. These tables miss some clones; where compared with another copy, unresolved V genes account for less than half of the shortfall, and the remainder is unexplained. For V, J and clone size, that table is used; D and trimming come from the DNA. The table for this sample lists 200,000 to 300,000 clones; 87% of them were counted only once. 3% of the sample lies in the top ten.

The study at large found these results: The quantity of clinical and demographic metadata differed by source and by participant and was supplied without curation.

The clonotype comes from a man aged 18 to 30 with active or convalescent COVID-19. The specimen was peripheral blood. This receptor chain uses TRBV5-1 and TRBJ1-1, with 7 bases matching TRBD1. The CDR3 protein is CASSLGTGNTEAFF. The DNA sequence reads TGCGCCAGCAGCTTGGGGACAGGGAACACTGAAGCTTTCTTT.